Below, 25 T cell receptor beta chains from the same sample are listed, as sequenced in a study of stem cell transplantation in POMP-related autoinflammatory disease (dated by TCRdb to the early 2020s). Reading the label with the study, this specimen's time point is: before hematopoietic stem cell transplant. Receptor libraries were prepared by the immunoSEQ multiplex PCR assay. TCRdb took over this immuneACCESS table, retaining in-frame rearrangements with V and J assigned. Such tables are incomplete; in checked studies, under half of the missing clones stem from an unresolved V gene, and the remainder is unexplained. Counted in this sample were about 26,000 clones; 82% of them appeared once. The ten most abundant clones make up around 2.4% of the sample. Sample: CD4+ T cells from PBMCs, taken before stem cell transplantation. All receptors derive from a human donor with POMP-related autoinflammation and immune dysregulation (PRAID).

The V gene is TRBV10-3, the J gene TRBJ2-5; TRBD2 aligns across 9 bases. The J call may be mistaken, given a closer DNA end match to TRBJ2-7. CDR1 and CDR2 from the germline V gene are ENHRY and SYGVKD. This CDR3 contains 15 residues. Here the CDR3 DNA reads TGTGCCATCAGTTCAGGAGCGGGAGGAGGGAACGAGCAGTACTTC. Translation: CAISSGAGGGNEQYF.

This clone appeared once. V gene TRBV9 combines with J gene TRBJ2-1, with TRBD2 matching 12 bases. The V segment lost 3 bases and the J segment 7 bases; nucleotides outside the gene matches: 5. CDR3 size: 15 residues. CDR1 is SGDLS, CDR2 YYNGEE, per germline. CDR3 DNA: TGTGCCAGCAGCGAGAGACTAGCGGGGGCTAATGAGCAGTTCTTC. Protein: CASSERLAGANEQFF.

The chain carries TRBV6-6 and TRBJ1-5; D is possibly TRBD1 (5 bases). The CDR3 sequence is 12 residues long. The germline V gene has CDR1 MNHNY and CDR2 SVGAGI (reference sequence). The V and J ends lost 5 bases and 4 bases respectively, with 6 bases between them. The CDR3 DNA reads TGTGCCAGCAGTGGGGCTAATCAGCCCCAGCATTTT. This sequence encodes CASSGANQPQHF.

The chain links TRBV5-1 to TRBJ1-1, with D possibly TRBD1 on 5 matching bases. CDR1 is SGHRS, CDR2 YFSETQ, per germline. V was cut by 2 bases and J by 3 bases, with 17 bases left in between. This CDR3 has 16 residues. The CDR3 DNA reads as TGCGCCAGCAGCTTTACTTCCATGGGGGTGGACACTGAAGCTTTCTTT. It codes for CASSFTSMGVDTEAFF.

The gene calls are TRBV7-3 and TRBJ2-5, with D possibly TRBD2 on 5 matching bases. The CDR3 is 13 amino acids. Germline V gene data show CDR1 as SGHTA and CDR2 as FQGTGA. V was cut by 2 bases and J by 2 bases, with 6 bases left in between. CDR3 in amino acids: CASSLGEQETQYF. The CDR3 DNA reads TGTGCCAGCAGCTTAGGGGAGCAAGAGACCCAGTACTTC.

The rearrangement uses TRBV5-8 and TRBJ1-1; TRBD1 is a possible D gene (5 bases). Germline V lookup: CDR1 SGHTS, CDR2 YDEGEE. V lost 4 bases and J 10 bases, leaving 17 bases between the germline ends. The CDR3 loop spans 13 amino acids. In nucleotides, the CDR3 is TGTGCCAGCAGCGTATCGCGGGGACTGGGAGCTTTCTTT. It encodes CASSVSRGLGAFF.

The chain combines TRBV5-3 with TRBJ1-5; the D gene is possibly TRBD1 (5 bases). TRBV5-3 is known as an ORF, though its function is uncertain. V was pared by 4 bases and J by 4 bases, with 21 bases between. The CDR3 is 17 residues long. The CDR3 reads CARSPSPPDSPNQPQHF. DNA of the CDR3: TGTGCCAGAAGCCCGTCCCCCCCAGACAGCCCGAATCAGCCCCAGCATTTT.

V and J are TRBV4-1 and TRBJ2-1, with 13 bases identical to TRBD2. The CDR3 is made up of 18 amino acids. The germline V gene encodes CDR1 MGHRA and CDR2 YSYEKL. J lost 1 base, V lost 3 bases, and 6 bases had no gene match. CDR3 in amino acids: CASSHSGTSGESYNEQFF. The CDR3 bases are TGCGCCAGCAGCCACTCTGGGACTAGCGGGGAATCCTACAATGAGCAGTTCTTC.

The DNA of the CDR3 is TGTGCCAGCAGCCTTCTCGATAGCACAGATACGCAGTATTTT. Its translation: CASSLLDSTDTQYF. The V call is TRBV2, the J call TRBJ2-3; no definite D call. Trimming removed 6 bases at V and 0 bases at J, with 10 bases between. The CDR3 covers 14 residues. Germline V CDR1 and CDR2: SNHLY, FYNNEI. Using reference TRBV2 and TRBJ2-3 for the parts outside the CDR3, the full variable domain is EPEVTQTPSHQVTQMGQEVILRCVPISNHLYFYWYRQILGQKVEFLVSFYNNEISEKSEIFDDQFSVERPDGSNFTLKIRSTKLEDSAMYFCASSLLDSTDTQYFGPGTRLTVL.

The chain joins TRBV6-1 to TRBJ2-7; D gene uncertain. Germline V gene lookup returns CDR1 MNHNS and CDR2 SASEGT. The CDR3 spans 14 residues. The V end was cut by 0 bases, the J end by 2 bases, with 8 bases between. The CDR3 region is CASSEAPRPYEQYF. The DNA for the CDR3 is TGTGCCAGCAGTGAAGCGCCGCGGCCCTACGAGCAGTACTTC.

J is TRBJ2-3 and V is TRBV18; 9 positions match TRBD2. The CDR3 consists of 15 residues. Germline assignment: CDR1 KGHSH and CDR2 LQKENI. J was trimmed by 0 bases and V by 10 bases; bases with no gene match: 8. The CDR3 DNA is TGTGCCACAAATAGCGGGGGTCTTAGCACAGATACGCAGTATTTT. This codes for CATNSGGLSTDTQYF.

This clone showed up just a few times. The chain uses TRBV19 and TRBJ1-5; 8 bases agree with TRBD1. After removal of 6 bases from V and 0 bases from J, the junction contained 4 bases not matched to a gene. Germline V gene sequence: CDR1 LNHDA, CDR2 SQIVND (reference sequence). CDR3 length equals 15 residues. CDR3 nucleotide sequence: TGTGCCAGTAGGGAGACAGGGGTTAGCAATCAGCCCCAGCATTTT. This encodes CASRETGVSNQPQHF.

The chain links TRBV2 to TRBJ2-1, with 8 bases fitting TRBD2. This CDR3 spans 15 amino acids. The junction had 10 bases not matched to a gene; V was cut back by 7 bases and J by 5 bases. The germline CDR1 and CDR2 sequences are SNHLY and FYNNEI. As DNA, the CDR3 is TGTGCCAGCACCCCGGGACTAGGGAAGAACAATGAGCAGTTCTTC. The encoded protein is CASTPGLGKNNEQFF.

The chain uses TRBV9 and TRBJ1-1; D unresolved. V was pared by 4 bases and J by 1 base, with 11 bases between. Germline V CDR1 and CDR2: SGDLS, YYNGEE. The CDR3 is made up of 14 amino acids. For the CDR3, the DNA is TGTGCCAGCAGCTTCGGTCCCGAGAACACTGAAGCTTTCTTT. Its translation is CASSFGPENTEAFF.

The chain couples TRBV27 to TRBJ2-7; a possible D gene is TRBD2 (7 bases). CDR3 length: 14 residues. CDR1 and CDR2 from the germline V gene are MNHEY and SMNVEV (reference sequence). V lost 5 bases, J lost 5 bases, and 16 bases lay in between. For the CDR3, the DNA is TGTGCCAGCAGTCCCCTCAGGGGAGGGCACGAGCAGTACTTC. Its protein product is CASSPLRGGHEQYF.

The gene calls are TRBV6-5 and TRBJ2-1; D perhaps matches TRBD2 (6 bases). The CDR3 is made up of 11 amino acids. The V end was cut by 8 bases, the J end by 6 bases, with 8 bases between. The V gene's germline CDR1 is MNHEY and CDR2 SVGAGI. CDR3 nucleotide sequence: TGTGCCAGCCTGGGGGGCAATGAGCAGTTCTTC. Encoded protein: CASLGGNEQFF.

CDR3 amino acids: CASSLGEREKLFF. In DNA, the CDR3 is TGCGCCAGCAGCCTGGGGGAGCGAGAAAAACTGTTTTTT. The chain carries TRBV4-1 and TRBJ1-4; D might be TRBD1 (5 bases). Germline V lookup: CDR1 MGHRA, CDR2 YSYEKL. Trimming cost V 4 bases and J 8 bases, with 11 bases left between them. The CDR3 extends over 13 amino acids.

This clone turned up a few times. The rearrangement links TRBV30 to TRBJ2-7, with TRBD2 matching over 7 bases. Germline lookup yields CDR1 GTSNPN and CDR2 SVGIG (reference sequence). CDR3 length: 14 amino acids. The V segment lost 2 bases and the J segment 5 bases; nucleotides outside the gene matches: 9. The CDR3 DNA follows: TGTGCCTGGAGTATTCTCCTAGCGGAGAACGAGCAGTACTTC. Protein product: CAWSILLAENEQYF.

CDR3 nucleotide sequence: TGTGCCAGCAGGGCTAGCGGGAGAGGCTACAATGAGCAGTTCTTC. The encoded protein is CASRASGRGYNEQFF. V gene TRBV6-6 combines with J gene TRBJ2-1, with 10 bases identical to TRBD2. Germline V lookup: CDR1 MNHNY, CDR2 SVGAGI (reference sequence). V was pared by 6 bases and J by 3 bases, with 5 bases of the junction left unmatched. The CDR3 is made up of 15 amino acids.

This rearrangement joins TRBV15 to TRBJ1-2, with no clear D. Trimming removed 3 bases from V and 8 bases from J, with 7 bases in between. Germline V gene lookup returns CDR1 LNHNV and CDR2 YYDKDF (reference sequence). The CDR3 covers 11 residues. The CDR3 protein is CATSRGRGYTF. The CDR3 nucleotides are TGTGCCACCAGCAGGGGGAGAGGCTACACCTTC.

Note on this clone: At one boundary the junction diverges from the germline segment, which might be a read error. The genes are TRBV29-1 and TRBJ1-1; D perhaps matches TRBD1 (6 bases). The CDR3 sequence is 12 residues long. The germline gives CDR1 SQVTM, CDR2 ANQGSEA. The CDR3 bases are TGCAGCGTTGAAGGGGGGGACACGGAAGCTTTCTTT. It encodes CSVEGGDTEAFF. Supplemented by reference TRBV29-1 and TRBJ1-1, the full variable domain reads SAVISQKPSRDICQRGTSLTIQCQVDSQVTMMFWYRQQPGQSLTLIATANQGSEATYESGFVIDKFPISRPNLTFSTLTVSNMSPEDSSIYLCSVEGGDTEAFFGQGTRLTVV.

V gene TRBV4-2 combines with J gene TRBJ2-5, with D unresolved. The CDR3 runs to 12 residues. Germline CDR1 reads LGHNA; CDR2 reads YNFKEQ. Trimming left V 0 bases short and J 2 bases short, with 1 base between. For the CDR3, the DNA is TGTGCCAGCAGCCAAGATCAAGAGACCCAGTACTTC. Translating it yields CASSQDQETQYF.

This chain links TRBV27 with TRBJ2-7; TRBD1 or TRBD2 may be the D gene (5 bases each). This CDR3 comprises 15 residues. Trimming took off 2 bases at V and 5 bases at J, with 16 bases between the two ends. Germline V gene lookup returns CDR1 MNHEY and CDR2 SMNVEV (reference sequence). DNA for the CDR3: TGTGCCAGCAGTTTACGGTGGGGGAGACAAGACGAGCAGTACTTC. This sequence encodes CASSLRWGRQDEQYF.

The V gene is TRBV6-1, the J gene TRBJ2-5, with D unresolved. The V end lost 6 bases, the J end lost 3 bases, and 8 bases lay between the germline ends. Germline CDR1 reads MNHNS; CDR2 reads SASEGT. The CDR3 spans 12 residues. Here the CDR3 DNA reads TGTGCCAGCAGGCCGGCAGAAGAGACCCAGTACTTC. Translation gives CASRPAEETQYF.

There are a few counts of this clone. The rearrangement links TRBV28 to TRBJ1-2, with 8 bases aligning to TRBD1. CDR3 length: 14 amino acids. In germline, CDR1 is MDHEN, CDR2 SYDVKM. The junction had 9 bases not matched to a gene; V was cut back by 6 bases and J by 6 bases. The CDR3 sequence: CASSEPPRGHGYTF. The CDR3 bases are TGTGCCAGCAGCGAACCCCCCAGGGGGCATGGCTACACCTTC.